Each of the 21 T cell receptor beta chains below was sequenced from the same sample in a study of blood T cells in healthy people across ages. A sample-barcoded 5' primer and a J-beta primer mix were used in a second PCR of about 7 to 12 cycles. TCRdb analysed the 5' RACE reads with MiXCR anew, one entry per CDR3 protein. The repertoire holds 550,000 to 750,000 distinct CDR3 sequences, with around 21% as singletons. Sample: blood. The source is a man aged 65 to 79 in good health.

The chain links TRBV27 to TRBJ2-5; 7 bases are shared with TRBD2. Germline V gene lookup returns CDR1 MNHEY and CDR2 SMNVEV (reference sequence). This CDR3 contains 13 residues. V shed 10 bases and J 0 bases; nucleotides not matched to a gene: 5. The CDR3 region is CATKRGDQETQYF. CDR3 sequence (DNA): TGTGCCACAAAGCGGGGAGACCAAGAGACCCAGTACTTC.

This clonotype was seen a few times. The chain has TRBV11-2 and TRBJ2-5; 9 nucleotides match TRBD2. Germline CDR1 SGHAT, CDR2 FQNNGV. V gave up 5 bases and J gave up 3 bases; unmatched junction bases: 16. The CDR3 runs to 18 residues. The CDR3 sequence: CASSLTVTSGTIKETQYF. The CDR3 DNA sequence: TGTGCCAGCAGCCTTACAGTGACTAGCGGAACTATAAAAGAGACCCAGTACTTC.

The table lists this clonotype with a count of one. A much larger clone lies one base from this, so it may be a read error. The chain links TRBV7-2 to TRBJ1-4, with TRBD1 matching over 7 bases. The V gene's germline CDR1 is SGHTA and CDR2 FQGNSA. V shed 4 bases and J 4 bases; nucleotides not matched to a gene: 3. CDR3 length equals 14 residues. The DNA for the CDR3 is TGTGCCAGCAGCTGGGACAGCTATAATGAAAAACTGTTTTTT. It is translated as CASSWDSYNEKLFF.

This clonotype was observed a few times. The V gene is TRBV20-1, the J gene TRBJ2-4; no reliable D call. There are 11 residues in the CDR3. Trimming removed 5 bases from V and 5 bases from J, with 7 bases in between. In germline, CDR1 is DFQATT, CDR2 SNEGSKA (reference sequence). The CDR3 DNA reads TGCAGTGCTGGACGGGAAAACATTCAGTACTTC. Amino acids: CSAGRENIQYF.

The sample holds a few counts of this clonotype. V usage is TRBV20-1 and J usage is TRBJ2-3; 10 bases agree with TRBD2. V lost 6 bases to trimming and J lost 6 bases; unmatched junction nucleotides: 12. CDR3 length: 15 amino acids. Germline lookup yields CDR1 DFQATT and CDR2 SNEGSKA (reference sequence). CDR3 residues: CSAQSHLAGVDTQYF. Written as DNA, the CDR3 is TGCAGTGCCCAATCCCACCTAGCGGGAGTGGATACGCAGTATTTT.

V is TRBV30 and J is TRBJ2-5, with 9 bases lining up with TRBD2. Germline V CDR1 and CDR2: GTSNPN, SVGIG (reference sequence). The CDR3 has 14 amino acids. V was clipped by 2 bases and J by 3 bases; unmatched bases: 4. This chain's CDR3 is CAWSTTSGEETQYF. DNA for the CDR3: TGTGCCTGGAGTACGACTAGCGGAGAAGAGACCCAGTACTTC.

The chain carries TRBV12-3 or TRBV12-4 and TRBJ2-7; 12 bases map to TRBD1. CDR3 length: 18 residues. V lost 0 bases, J lost 4 bases, and 10 bases stayed unmatched. CDR3 nucleotide sequence: TGTGCCAGCAGTTTAGCCGGGGGACAGGGGGCCCATCCTTACGAGCAGTACTTC. Translation: CASSLAGGQGAHPYEQYF.

On this clonotype: This clone may be a read error of a much larger clone one base away. V usage is TRBV7-2 and J usage is TRBJ2-7, with D possibly being TRBD1 (6 bases). CDR1 and CDR2 from the germline V gene are SGHTA and FQGNSA. The CDR3 has 13 residues. CDR3 amino acids: CASSKSSGVISHF. The CDR3 DNA reads as TGTGCCAGCAGCAAGTCCTCAGGGGTAATTAGCCACTTC.

In this sample, this clonotype turned up a few times. A read error may produce the germline difference seen at one junction end. The chain carries TRBV28 and TRBJ2-1; D is perhaps TRBD2 (6 bases). CDR1 is MDHEN and CDR2 is SYDVKM in the germline V gene. The CDR3 is 16 residues long. This CDR3 reads CASSSTTSSVYNEQFF. The CDR3 region has the DNA TGTGCCAGCAGTTCGACAACTAGCTCTGTTTACAATGAACAGTTCTTC.

The chain has TRBV3-1 and TRBJ2-1, with 13 bases aligning to TRBD2. Germline V gene sequence: CDR1 LGHDT, CDR2 YNNKEL (reference sequence). Trimming took 1 base from V and 14 from J; bases not matched to a gene: 5. This CDR3 spans 14 amino acids. The CDR3 region is CASSQGTSGRRKFF. Written as DNA, the CDR3 is TGTGCCAGCAGCCAAGGGACTAGCGGGAGAAGGAAGTTCTTC.

This clonotype was seen a few times. The V gene is TRBV15, the J gene TRBJ1-1; possibly TRBD1 for D (6 bases). Trimming left V 2 bases short and J 1 base short, with 8 bases between. The CDR3 runs to 14 residues. Per germline, CDR1 LNHNV and CDR2 YYDKDF (reference sequence). CDR3 sequence reads: CATSRLTGNTEAFF. The CDR3 DNA reads as TGTGCCACCAGCAGATTGACAGGGAACACTGAAGCTTTCTTT.

The sample holds a few counts of this clonotype. V gene TRBV6-2 or TRBV6-3 combines with J gene TRBJ1-5; tentative D call: TRBD1 (6 bases). Germline values: CDR1 MNHEY, CDR2 SVGEGT. V was trimmed by 5 bases and J by 1 base, leaving 9 bases between them. This CDR3 contains 14 residues. CDR3 loop: CASSNDRSNQPQHF. The DNA of the CDR3 is TGTGCCAGCAGTAATGACAGGAGCAATCAGCCCCAGCATTTT.

This clonotype was counted ten times or more. The V gene is TRBV7-6, the J gene TRBJ2-1; 8 nucleotides align to TRBD2. The J segment lost 4 bases and the V segment lost 5 bases, leaving 10 bases of the junction unmatched. Germline V lookup: CDR1 SGHVS, CDR2 FNYEAQ. There are 16 residues in the CDR3. Here the CDR3 reads CASSPLGAGGYNEQFF. CDR3 nucleotides: TGTGCCAGCAGCCCTTTGGGGGCGGGGGGATACAATGAGCAGTTCTTC. Based on the CDR3 plus reference TRBV7-6 and TRBJ2-1, the full variable domain is GAGVSQSPRYKVTKRGQDVALRCDPISGHVSLYWYRQALGQGPEFLTYFNYEAQQDKSGLPNDRFSAERPEGSISTLTIQRTEQRDSAMYRCASSPLGAGGYNEQFFGPGTRLTVL.

This clonotype was seen a handful of times. The V gene is TRBV28, the J gene TRBJ2-1; D is unclear. CDR3 size: 15 residues. The germline gives CDR1 MDHEN, CDR2 SYDVKM. With 8 bases removed from V and 0 bases from J, the gap between germline ends came to 14 bases. The CDR3 sequence is CASGSGRSSYNEQFF. The CDR3 DNA is TGTGCCAGCGGGTCGGGCAGGAGCTCCTACAATGAGCAGTTCTTC.

This chain uses TRBV11-2 with TRBJ2-1; D ambiguous. CDR3 length: 15 residues. V lost 0 bases, J lost 0 bases, and 6 bases lay in between. Germline-derived CDR1 and CDR2 are SGHAT and FQNNGV. CDR3 sequence (DNA): TGTGCCAGCAGCTTAGACGGGCCCTCCTACAATGAGCAGTTCTTC. Amino acids: CASSLDGPSYNEQFF.

The chain is built from TRBV10-3 and TRBJ2-5; D possibly matches TRBD1 or TRBD2 (5 bases each). The CDR3 runs to 12 residues. V lost 6 bases and J 11 bases, leaving 16 bases between the germline ends. Looked up from germline, CDR1 is ENHRY and CDR2 is SYGVKD. The CDR3 coding sequence is TGTGCCATCAGGCCTGGTGGGACCAAGCAGTACTTC. This codes for CAIRPGGTKQYF.

This clonotype was counted only a few times. The chain combines TRBV12-3 or TRBV12-4 with TRBJ2-3; the D call may be TRBD1 or TRBD2 (6 bases each). The CDR3 consists of 15 residues. V lost 3 bases and J 2 bases, leaving 12 bases between the germline ends. The CDR3 spells CASSFGGGVTDTQYF. DNA of the CDR3: TGTGCCAGCAGTTTCGGAGGGGGTGTCACAGATACGCAGTATTTT.

The V call is TRBV14, the J call TRBJ2-3; no firm D call. This CDR3 is built from 12 residues. V shed 1 base and J shed 7 bases, with 6 bases lying between them. Germline V gene sequence: CDR1 SGHDN, CDR2 FVKESK. The CDR3 coding sequence is TGTGCCAGCAGCCAAGTGGTCCATACGCAGTATTTT. Translating it yields CASSQVVHTQYF.

This chain joins TRBV5-6 and TRBJ1-5; D is perhaps TRBD1 (5 bases). In germline, CDR1 is SGHDT, CDR2 YYEEEE. Deletions cut 4 bases from V and 1 base from J, with 12 bases between. The CDR3 extends over 15 amino acids. CDR3 nucleotides: TGTGCCAGCAGCCTGGGGCTCCGGAGCAATCAGCCCCAGCATTTT. Amino acid sequence: CASSLGLRSNQPQHF.

The rearrangement joins TRBV29-1 to TRBJ2-1; D is uncertain. The CDR3 is 13 residues long. CDR1 is SQVTM and CDR2 is ANQGSEA in the germline V gene. The V and J ends lost 0 bases and 6 bases respectively, with 9 bases between them. The CDR3 loop reads CSVEDWLTNEQFF. CDR3 bases: TGCAGCGTTGAAGATTGGCTAACCAATGAGCAGTTCTTC.

This clonotype was seen a handful of times. The chain uses TRBV5-1 and TRBJ1-1, with 9 bases lining up with TRBD1. CDR1 is SGHRS and CDR2 is YFSETQ in the germline V gene. J was trimmed by 0 bases and V by 7 bases; bases with no gene match: 10. The CDR3 is made up of 16 amino acids. The CDR3 region has the DNA TGCGCCAGCCAAACTGGGACAGGGCTTATGAACACTGAAGCTTTCTTT. Translated, it gives CASQTGTGLMNTEAFF.